This T cell receptor beta chain is from a study of blood T cell repertoires in COVID-19. Study details: Sites in the United States, Italy and Spain provided acute and convalescent COVID-19 samples. PBMCs, B-cell-depleted T cells, or T cells provided the cDNA or gDNA that made up the material.

Per the original methods: Using reference gene primer amplification, nucleated cell counts were estimated. The method was immunoSEQ multiplex PCR; TCRdb's version includes in-frame clones alone and lacks a portion of them. V and J calls and clone size are those listed in that table; D and trimming were worked out from the DNA. Of under 500,000 clones detected, around 89% appear once; the ten largest clones hold around 4.4%. The receptor's source is a woman in her twenties or thirties with acute or convalescent COVID-19. Sample: peripheral blood.

CDR3 protein: CASSLFISYEQYF. In DNA, the CDR3 is TGTGCCAGCAGTTTATTTATCTCCTACGAGCAGTACTTC. The chain uses TRBV27 and TRBJ2-7; no reliable D call. The V end lost 1 base, the J end lost 0 bases, and 4 bases lay between the germline ends. The germline gives CDR1 MNHEY, CDR2 SMNVEV (reference sequence). The CDR3 consists of 13 residues.